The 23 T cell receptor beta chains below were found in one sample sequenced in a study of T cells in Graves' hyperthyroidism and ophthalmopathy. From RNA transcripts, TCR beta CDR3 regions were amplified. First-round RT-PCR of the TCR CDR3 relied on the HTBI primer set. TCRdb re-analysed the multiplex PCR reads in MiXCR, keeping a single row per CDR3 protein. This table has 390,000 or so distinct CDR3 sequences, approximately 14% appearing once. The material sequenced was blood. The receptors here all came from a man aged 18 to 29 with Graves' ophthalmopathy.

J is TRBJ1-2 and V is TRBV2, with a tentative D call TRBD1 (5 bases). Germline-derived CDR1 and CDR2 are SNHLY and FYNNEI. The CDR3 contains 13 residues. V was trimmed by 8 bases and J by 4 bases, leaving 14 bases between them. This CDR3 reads CASAFGGGYGYTF. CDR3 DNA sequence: TGTGCCAGCGCATTCGGGGGGGGCTATGGCTACACCTTC.

The CDR3 loop is CASSLVPSGGGEQFF. The CDR3 nucleotides read TGTGCCAGCAGCTTGGTGCCTAGCGGGGGGGGTGAGCAGTTCTTC. J is TRBJ2-1 and V is TRBV5-4, with 12 bases lining up with TRBD2. From germline, CDR1 is SGHNT and CDR2 YYREEE (reference sequence). The J segment lost 9 bases and the V segment lost 0 bases, leaving 4 bases of the junction unmatched. The CDR3 loop spans 15 amino acids.

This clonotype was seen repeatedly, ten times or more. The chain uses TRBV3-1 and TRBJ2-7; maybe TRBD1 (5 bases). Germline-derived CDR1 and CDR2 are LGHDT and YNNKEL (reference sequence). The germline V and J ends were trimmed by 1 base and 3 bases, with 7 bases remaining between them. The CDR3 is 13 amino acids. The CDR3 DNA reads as TGTGCCAGCAGCCAAGGACAGTTCTACGAGCAGTACTTC. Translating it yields CASSQGQFYEQYF.

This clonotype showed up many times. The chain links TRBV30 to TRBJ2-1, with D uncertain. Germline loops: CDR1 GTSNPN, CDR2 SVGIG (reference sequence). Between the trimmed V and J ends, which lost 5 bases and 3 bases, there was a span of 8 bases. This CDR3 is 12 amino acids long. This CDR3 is CAWGFSYNEQFF. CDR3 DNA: TGTGCCTGGGGGTTCAGCTACAATGAGCAGTTCTTC.

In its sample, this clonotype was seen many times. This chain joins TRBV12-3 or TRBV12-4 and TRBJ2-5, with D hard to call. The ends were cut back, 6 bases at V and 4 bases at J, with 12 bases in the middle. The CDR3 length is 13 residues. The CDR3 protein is CASSFSGGETQYF. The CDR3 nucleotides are TGTGCCAGCAGCTTTTCAGGTGGAGAGACCCAGTACTTC.

The CDR3 coding sequence is TGTGCCAGCTCACCATCCACAGGGGTGGGGAATGAAAAACTGTTTTTT. This translates into CASSPSTGVGNEKLFF. The chain recombines TRBV18 with TRBJ1-4; 7 bases fit TRBD1. Trimming removed 2 bases from V and 5 bases from J; junction bases left unmatched: 8. This CDR3 contains 16 residues. Per the germline V gene, CDR1 is KGHSH and CDR2 is LQKENI.

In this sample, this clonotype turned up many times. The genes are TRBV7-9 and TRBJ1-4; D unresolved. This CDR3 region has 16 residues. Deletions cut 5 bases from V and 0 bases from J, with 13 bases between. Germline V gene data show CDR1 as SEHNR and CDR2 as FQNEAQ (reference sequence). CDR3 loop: CASSLLSGTTNEKLFF. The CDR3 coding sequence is TGTGCCAGCAGCCTCCTCTCGGGGACAACTAATGAAAAACTGTTTTTT.

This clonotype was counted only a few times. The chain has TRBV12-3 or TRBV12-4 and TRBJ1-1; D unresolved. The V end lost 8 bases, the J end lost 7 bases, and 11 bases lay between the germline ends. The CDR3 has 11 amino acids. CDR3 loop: CASGIGVEAFF. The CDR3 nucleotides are TGTGCCAGCGGCATCGGGGTTGAAGCTTTCTTT.

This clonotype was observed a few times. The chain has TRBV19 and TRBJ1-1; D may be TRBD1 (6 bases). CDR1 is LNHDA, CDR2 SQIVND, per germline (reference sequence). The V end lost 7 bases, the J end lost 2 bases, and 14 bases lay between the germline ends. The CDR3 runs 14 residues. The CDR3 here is CASKPTGANTEAFF. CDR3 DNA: TGTGCCAGTAAACCGACAGGAGCCAACACTGAAGCTTTCTTT.

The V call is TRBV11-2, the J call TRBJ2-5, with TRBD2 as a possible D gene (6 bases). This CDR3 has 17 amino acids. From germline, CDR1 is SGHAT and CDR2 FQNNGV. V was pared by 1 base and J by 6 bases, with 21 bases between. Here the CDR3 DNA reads TGTGCCAGCAGCTTAGGGAGGGACGTGGAGGAAATAAAGACCCAGTACTTC. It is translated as CASSLGRDVEEIKTQYF. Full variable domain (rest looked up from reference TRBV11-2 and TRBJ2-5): EAGVAQSPRYKIIEKRQSVAFWCNPISGHATLYWYQQILGQGPKLLIQFQNNGVVDDSQLPKDRFSAERLKGVDSTLKIQPAKLEDSAVYLCASSLGRDVEEIKTQYFGPGTRLLVL.

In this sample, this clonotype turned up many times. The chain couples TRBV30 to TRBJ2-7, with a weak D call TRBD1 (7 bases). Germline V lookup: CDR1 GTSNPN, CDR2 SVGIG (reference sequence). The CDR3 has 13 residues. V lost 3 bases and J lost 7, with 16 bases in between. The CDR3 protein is CAWSRDAGGEQYF. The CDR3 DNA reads TGTGCCTGGAGCCGGGACGCAGGGGGGGAGCAGTACTTC.

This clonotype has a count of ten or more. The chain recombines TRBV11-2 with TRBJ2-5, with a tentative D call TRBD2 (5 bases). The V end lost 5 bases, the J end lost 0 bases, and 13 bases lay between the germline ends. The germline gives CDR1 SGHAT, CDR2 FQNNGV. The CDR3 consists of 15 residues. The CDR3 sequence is CASSHPGWYQETQYF. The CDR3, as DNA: TGTGCCAGCAGCCACCCGGGGTGGTACCAAGAGACCCAGTACTTC.

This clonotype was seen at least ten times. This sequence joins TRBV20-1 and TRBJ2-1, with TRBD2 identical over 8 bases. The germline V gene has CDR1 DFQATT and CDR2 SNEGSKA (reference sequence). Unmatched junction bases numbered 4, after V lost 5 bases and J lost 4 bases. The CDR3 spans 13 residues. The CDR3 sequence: CSALSGEYNEQFF. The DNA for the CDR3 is TGCAGTGCTCTTAGCGGGGAGTACAATGAGCAGTTCTTC.

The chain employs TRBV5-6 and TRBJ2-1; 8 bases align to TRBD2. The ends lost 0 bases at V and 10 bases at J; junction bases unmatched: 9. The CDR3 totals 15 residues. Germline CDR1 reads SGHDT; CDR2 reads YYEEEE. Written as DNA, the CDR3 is TGTGCCAGCAGCTTGGTAGCGGGACTAGGCGGGGAGCAGTTCTTC. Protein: CASSLVAGLGGEQFF.

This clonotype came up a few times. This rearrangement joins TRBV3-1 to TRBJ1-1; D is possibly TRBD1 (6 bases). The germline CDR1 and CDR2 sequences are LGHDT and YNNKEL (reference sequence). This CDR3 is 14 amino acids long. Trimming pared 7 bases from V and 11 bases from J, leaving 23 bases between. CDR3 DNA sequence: TGTGCCAGCACCAAGGGGGAAGGGCCCCGGGATGCTTTCTTT. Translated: CASTKGEGPRDAFF.

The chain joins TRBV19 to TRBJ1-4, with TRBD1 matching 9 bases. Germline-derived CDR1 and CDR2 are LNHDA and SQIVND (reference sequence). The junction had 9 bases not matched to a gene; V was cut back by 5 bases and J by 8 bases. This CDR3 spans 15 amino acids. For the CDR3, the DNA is TGTGCCAGTAGTGCTTCACAGGGGGCGCCAGAAAAACTGTTTTTT. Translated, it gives CASSASQGAPEKLFF.

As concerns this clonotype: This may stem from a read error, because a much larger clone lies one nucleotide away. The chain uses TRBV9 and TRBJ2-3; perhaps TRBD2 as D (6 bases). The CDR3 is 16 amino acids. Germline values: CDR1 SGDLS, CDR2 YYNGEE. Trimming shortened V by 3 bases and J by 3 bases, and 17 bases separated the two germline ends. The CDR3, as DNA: TGTGCCAGCAGCGGACCCGGGGCAGGGAGGACAGATACGCAGTATTTT. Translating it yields CASSGPGAGRTDTQYF. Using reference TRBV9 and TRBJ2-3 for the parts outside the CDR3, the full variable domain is DSGVTQTPKHLITATGQRVTLRCSPRSGDLSVYWYQQSLDQGLQFLIQYYNGEERAKGNILERFSAQQFPDLHSELNLSSLELGDSALYFCASSGPGAGRTDTQYFGPGTRLTVL.

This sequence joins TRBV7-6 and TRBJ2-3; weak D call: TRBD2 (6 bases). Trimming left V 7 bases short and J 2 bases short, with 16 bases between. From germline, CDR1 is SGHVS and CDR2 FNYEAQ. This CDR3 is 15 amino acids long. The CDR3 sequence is CASILSGRATDTQYF. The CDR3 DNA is TGTGCCAGCATCCTTAGCGGACGAGCCACAGATACGCAGTATTTT.

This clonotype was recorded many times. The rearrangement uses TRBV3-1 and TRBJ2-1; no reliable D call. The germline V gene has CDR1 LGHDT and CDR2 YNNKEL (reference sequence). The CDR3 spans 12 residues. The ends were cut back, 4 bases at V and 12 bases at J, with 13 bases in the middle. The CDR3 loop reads CASSPFGPGQFF. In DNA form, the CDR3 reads TGTGCCAGCAGCCCATTTGGTCCCGGGCAGTTCTTC.

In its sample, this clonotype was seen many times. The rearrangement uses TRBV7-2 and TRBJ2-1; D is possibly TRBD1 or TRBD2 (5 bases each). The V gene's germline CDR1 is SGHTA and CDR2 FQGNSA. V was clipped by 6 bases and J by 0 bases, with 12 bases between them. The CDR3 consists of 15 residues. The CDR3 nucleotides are TGTGCCAGCAGACCGGGACCCTACTCCTACAATGAGCAGTTCTTC. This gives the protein CASRPGPYSYNEQFF.

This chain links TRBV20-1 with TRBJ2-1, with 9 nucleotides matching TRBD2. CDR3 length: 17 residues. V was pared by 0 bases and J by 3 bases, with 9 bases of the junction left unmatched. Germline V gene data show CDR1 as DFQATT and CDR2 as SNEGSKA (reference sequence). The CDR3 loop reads CSARDLQGSGGYNEQFF. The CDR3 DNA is TGCAGTGCTAGAGATCTTCAGGGTAGCGGGGGCTACAATGAGCAGTTCTTC.

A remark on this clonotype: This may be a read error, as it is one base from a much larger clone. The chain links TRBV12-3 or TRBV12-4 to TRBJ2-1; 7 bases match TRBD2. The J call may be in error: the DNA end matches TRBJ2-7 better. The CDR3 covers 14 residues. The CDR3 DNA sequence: TGTGCCAGCAGCGGGGACTATTCCTACAATGAGCAGTACTTC. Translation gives CASSGDYSYNEQYF.

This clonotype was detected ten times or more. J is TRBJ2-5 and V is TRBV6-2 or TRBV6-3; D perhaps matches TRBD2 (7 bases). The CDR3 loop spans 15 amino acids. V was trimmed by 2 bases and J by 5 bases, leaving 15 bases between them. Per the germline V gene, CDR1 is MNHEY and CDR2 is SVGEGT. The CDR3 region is CASSYALGGRETQYF. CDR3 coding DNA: TGTGCCAGCAGTTACGCCCTCGGGGGGCGGGAGACCCAGTACTTC.